Listed below are T cell receptor beta chains from one sample, sequenced in a study of cytomegalovirus exposure and HLA in healthy donors. Generated by immunoSEQ multiplex PCR, the TCRdb table keeps only in-frame clones and is missing some. The sample holds about 97,000 clones, 81% seen once. The sequencing sample was made of PBMCs. The receptors were gathered from a man aged 40-55 years in good health and CMV-seropositive. CDR3s include the opening cysteine and the closing phenylalanine or tryptophan.

cdr3_length,v_call,j_call,cdr3_aa
15,TRBV5-4,TRBJ1-1,CASSYDRGGYTEAFF
17,TRBV5-4,TRBJ2-1,CASSPLAPGQGENEQFF
16,TRBV7-9,TRBJ1-1,CASSLAQWGMNTEAFF
15,TRBV9,TRBJ2-5,CASSPEGLAGVEQYF
15,TRBV9,TRBJ2-2,CASSVWQGATGELFF
16,TRBV15,TRBJ2-1,CATRDHEGADSGEQFF
14,TRBV5-1,TRBJ1-1,CASSLATGEVQAFF
14,TRBV5-6,TRBJ1-4,CASTVGGLREKLFF
14,TRBV6-1,TRBJ1-1,CASSVEQGDTEAFF
15,TRBV11-3,TRBJ2-7,CASSLRGTDQYEQYF
14,TRBV10-3,TRBJ2-7,CAISAGQGHYEQYF
15,TRBV5-1,TRBJ1-4,CASSLGSTTNEKLFF
14,TRBV2,TRBJ1-2,CASSEEGEYYGYTF
16,TRBV7-2,TRBJ2-3,CASSLRGTLAGDTQYF
15,TRBV30,TRBJ1-2,CAWRQLGTGLYGYTF
15,TRBV7-9,TRBJ1-2,CASSLRQGADYGYTF
17,TRBV5-1,TRBJ2-1,CASSPPYLAGTYNEQFF
17,TRBV6-1,TRBJ1-5,CASSEEGQGLSYQPQHF
15,TRBV25-1,TRBJ1-1,CASSEWGQVDTEAFF
13,TRBV5-6,TRBJ1-3,CASSLFSGNTIYF
15,TRBV27,TRBJ2-7,CASSPSRDTFYEQYF
18,TRBV16,TRBJ1-2,CASSQSLPRRGKNYGYTF
15,TRBV28,TRBJ2-7,CASSVPGLAGDEQYF
12,TRBV6-5,TRBJ1-2,CASSLQGHGYTF
16,TRBV28,TRBJ2-3,CASSLGRLVNADTQYF
12,TRBV2,TRBJ2-7,CASRGGSYEQYF
14,TRBV28,TRBJ2-3,CASSPSVLTDTQYF
13,TRBV19,TRBJ1-2,CASWDRVVYGYTF
16,TRBV4-1,TRBJ2-4,CASSPQSGGIKNIQYF
15,TRBV6-5,TRBJ2-7,CASSYSSGQGTEQYF
15,TRBV7-3,TRBJ2-7,CASSKTSGGLYEQYF
14,TRBV2,TRBJ1-2,CASSASTQYYGYTF
13,TRBV6-5,TRBJ1-6,CASKGQGNSPLHF
13,TRBV7-9,TRBJ1-4,CASSTGTTEKLFF
18,TRBV21-1,TRBJ2-3,CTSSRLAGVGPSTDTQYF
12,TRBV19,TRBJ2-7,CASSQGGHEQYF
14,TRBV7-3,TRBJ2-3,CASSRSSGTDTQYF
16,TRBV18,TRBJ2-2,CASSPVLAGSTGELFF
12,TRBV5-8,TRBJ2-7,CASSADSHEQYF
15,TRBV14,TRBJ2-3,CASSQGPGRTDTQYF
14,TRBV10-2,TRBJ2-1,CASSESRAGNEQFF
12,TRBV2,TRBJ2-7,CASSRQVYEQYF
18,TRBV6-7,TRBJ1-4,CASSYGSRDRIINEKLFF
13,TRBV11-3,TRBJ1-1,CASSLLLETEAFF
15,TRBV9,TRBJ2-1,CASSSLGLSQYEQFF
13,TRBV7-9,TRBJ2-7,CASSPDSPREQYF
14,TRBV18,TRBJ1-2,CASSSRDRASGYTF
15,TRBV19,TRBJ2-7,CASSISVYASYEQYF
16,TRBV6-5,TRBJ2-2,CASSYSAGGWFGELFF
16,TRBV5-4,TRBJ1-2,CASSPRDRGLNYGYTF
13,TRBV7-2,TRBJ2-7,CASSLDRAYEQYF
17,TRBV10-3,TRBJ1-4,CAISEFQAQATNEKLFF
15,TRBV6-1,TRBJ1-1,CASCLAQTDATEAFF
14,TRBV10-3,TRBJ2-2,CAKLTGYTTGELFF
15,TRBV5-1,TRBJ2-7,CASSFIKEEVAEQYF
16,TRBV5-1,TRBJ1-2,CASSLGQSLANYGYTF
15,TRBV7-9,TRBJ2-3,CASSLAQAGTDTQYF